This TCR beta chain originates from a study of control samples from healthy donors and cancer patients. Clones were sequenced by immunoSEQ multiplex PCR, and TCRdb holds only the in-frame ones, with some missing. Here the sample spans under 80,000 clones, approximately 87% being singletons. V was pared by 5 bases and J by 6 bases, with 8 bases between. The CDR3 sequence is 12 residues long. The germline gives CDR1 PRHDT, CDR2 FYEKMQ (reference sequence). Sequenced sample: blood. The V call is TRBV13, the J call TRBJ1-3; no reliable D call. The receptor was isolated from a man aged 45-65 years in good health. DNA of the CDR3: TGTGCCAGCAGCCTATACGAAAACACCATATATTTT. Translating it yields CASSLYENTIYF.